This TCR beta chain was identified in a study of molecular identifiers for immune sequencing clone quantification. Study-wide results and caveats: Jurkat TCR RNA that was spiked in from one cell was reportedly detectable among one million naive cells. Clones exceeding 20 RNA copies carried over 98% of effector molecules but under 1% of naive-cell molecules.

J lost 0 bases, V lost 5 bases, and 12 bases had no gene match. Germline V gives CDR1 SGHAT, CDR2 FQNNGV. There are 20 residues in the CDR3. TCRdb reprocessed the PCR reads via MiXCR and lists one record per CDR3 protein. The data contain 40,000 to 45,000 distinct CDR3 sequences, over 15% of them singletons. The sample holds many counts of this clonotype. Its matching antigen is unknown. Material for sequencing was naive CD8+ T cells from blood, with Jurkat cell RNA spiked in. The subset here: FACS-sorted CD8+CD4-CCR7+CD45RA+ naive T cells. The sequence derives from a human donor in good health. Some libraries in this study had Jurkat cell RNA spiked in. The chain couples TRBV11-2 to TRBJ2-2, with 13 bases aligning to TRBD2. This chain's CDR3 is CASSPGLAGDLGANTGELFF. CDR3 nucleotide sequence: TGTGCCAGCAGCCCCGGACTAGCGGGAGATCTTGGGGCGAACACCGGGGAGCTGTTTTTT.